The entry below gives a single TCR beta chain sequence along with its context. The antigen is undetermined. This sample was included in a study of shared clonotypes between healthy human individuals. The overall study: A couple of female and a few male donors aged 18 to 49 were enrolled. Study-wide results and caveats: It was the few donors that limited the genetic and exposure-history diversity represented. Sequencing depth was expected to influence donor clonotype sharing. Clonotypes that were shared across a few donors made up roughly 5% of naive CD4 clonotypes.

Positive CCR7 selection of CD45RO-negative cells yielded the naive CD8 cells, and terminally differentiated effector memory CD45RA+ cells were excluded. Produced via immunoSEQ multiplex PCR; TCRdb's table is partial and in-frame only. The top ten hold 0.11% of the sample, which has fewer than 700,000 clones, around 96% seen once. This receptor was identified in a woman aged 25-40 years in good health. The sequencing sample was made of naive CD8+ T cells sorted from blood.

Here the CDR3 reads CASSEWTGEIHEQYF. DNA for the CDR3: TGTGCCAGCAGTGAATGGACAGGGGAAATTCACGAGCAGTACTTC. The V and J genes are TRBV25-1 and TRBJ2-7, with 9 bases identical to TRBD1. Germline V gives CDR1 MGHDK, CDR2 SYGVNS. After removal of 1 base from V and 5 bases from J, the junction contained 6 bases not matched to a gene. The CDR3 totals 15 residues.